These 26 T cell receptor beta chains share one sample of origin, sequenced in a study of T cells in Graves' hyperthyroidism and ophthalmopathy (dated by TCRdb to about 2019). To prepare the library, multiplex PCR was applied. The instrument was an Illumina HiSeq 2000. Amplification of TCR beta CDR3 regions was carried out from RNA transcripts. The first round of RT-PCR for the TCR CDR3 was performed with the HTBI primer set and the Qiagen OneStep RT-PCR kit. TCRdb reanalyzed the raw reads on its own, using fastp at Q25 for trimming and MiXCR for clone calling, and kept in-frame beta chains. Each entry is one CDR3 protein sequence, shown with its most common DNA and genes. This sample lists 270,000 or so distinct CDR3 sequences; 13% to 15% were detected once. 30% of the sample lies in the top ten. Sequencing was performed on blood. The receptors shown here come from a woman between 45 and 65 years old with Graves' hyperthyroidism that later progressed to Graves' ophthalmopathy.

The chain is built from TRBV11-2 and TRBJ2-1, with 15 nucleotides matching TRBD2. The CDR3 contains 15 residues. CDR1 SGHAT and CDR2 FQNNGV come from the germline V gene. Trimming took 5 bases from V and 8 from J; bases not matched to a gene: 4. The CDR3 spells CASSRGLAGGDEQFF. CDR3 bases: TGTGCCAGCAGCAGGGGACTAGCGGGAGGTGATGAGCAGTTCTTC.

This clonotype was counted once. The chain links TRBV7-8 to TRBJ2-1; 7 nucleotides line up with TRBD1. CDR1 SGHVS and CDR2 FQNEAQ come from the germline V gene. The CDR3 spans 17 residues. V shed 1 base and J 4 bases; nucleotides not matched to a gene: 10. CDR3 bases: TGTGCCAGCAGCTTAGGCGGCGGCAGGGGGTTTTACAATGAGCAGTTCTTC. Amino acid sequence: CASSLGGGRGFYNEQFF.

V and J are TRBV5-6 and TRBJ2-1; 10 bases map to TRBD1. Germline CDR1 and CDR2: SGHDT and YYEEEE. The CDR3 contains 12 residues. Unmatched junction bases numbered 3, after V lost 4 bases and J lost 11 bases. CDR3 region: CASSKDRGQQFF. The CDR3 DNA follows: TGTGCCAGCAGCAAAGACAGGGGGCAGCAGTTCTTC. The complete variable domain, with remaining parts taken from reference TRBV5-6 and TRBJ2-1, reads DAGVTQSPTHLIKTRGQQVTLRCSPKSGHDTVSWYQQALGQGPQFIFQYYEEEERQRGNFPDRFSGHQFPNYSSELNVNALLLGDSALYLCASSKDRGQQFFGPGTRLTVL.

This clonotype was observed at least ten times. The chain has TRBV5-1 and TRBJ2-2; TRBD1 matches at 7 bases. V lost 2 bases, J lost 5 bases, and 3 bases stayed unmatched. Germline loops: CDR1 SGHRS, CDR2 YFSETQ. The CDR3 loop spans 14 amino acids. The CDR3 region has the DNA TGCGCCAGCAGCTTCTCCAGGGGGACCGGGGAGCTGTTTTTT. Translating it yields CASSFSRGTGELFF.

The V call is TRBV2, the J call TRBJ1-1; 8 nucleotides align to TRBD1. Germline trimming cut 4 bases from V and 1 base from J; bases unmatched to any gene: 5. CDR1 and CDR2 (germline): SNHLY, FYNNEI. The CDR3 has 15 residues. Here the CDR3 DNA reads TGTGCCAGCAGTGCCCAGGGGGCAGGGAACACTGAAGCTTTCTTT. It encodes CASSAQGAGNTEAFF. The full variable domain, rest sourced from reference TRBV2 and TRBJ1-1, is EPEVTQTPSHQVTQMGQEVILRCVPISNHLYFYWYRQILGQKVEFLVSFYNNEISEKSEIFDDQFSVERPDGSNFTLKIRSTKLEDSAMYFCASSAQGAGNTEAFFGQGTRLTVV.

This clonotype was picked up many times. The chain uses TRBV6-2 or TRBV6-3 and TRBJ1-2, with a possible D match to TRBD1 (5 bases). The V gene's germline CDR1 is MNHEY and CDR2 SVGEGT. The V gene lost 7 bases and the J gene lost 4 bases, with 7 bases spanning the gap. The CDR3 loop spans 11 amino acids. As DNA, the CDR3 is TGTGCCAGCACCGGGACCTATGGCTACACCTTC. It yields the protein CASTGTYGYTF.

In its sample, this clonotype was seen many times. The V call is TRBV2, the J call TRBJ2-7; D not resolved. CDR1 and CDR2 (germline): SNHLY, FYNNEI. CDR3 length equals 12 residues. Deletions cut 2 bases from V and 6 bases from J, with 8 bases between. The CDR3 region is CASSENSPEQYF. The CDR3 bases are TGTGCCAGCAGTGAAAACTCTCCCGAGCAGTACTTC.

This clonotype was observed a handful of times. One base away lies a much larger clone, so this may be a sequencing read error. This chain uses TRBV9 with TRBJ2-3, with TRBD2 identical over 10 bases. The trim removed 0 bases at V and 4 bases at J, leaving 2 bases unmatched. This CDR3 contains 15 residues. Germline V gives CDR1 SGDLS, CDR2 YYNGEE. CDR3 coding DNA: TGTGCCAGCAGCGTAGGCCTAGCGGGAGCAGATACGCAGTATTTT. Its protein product is CASSVGLAGADTQYF.

This clonotype has just a few counts. CDR3 coding DNA: TGCGCCAGCAGCCGGGGACAGGCCTATGGCTACACCTTC. Protein sequence: CASSRGQAYGYTF. This chain connects TRBV5-1 to TRBJ1-2, with 8 bases that match TRBD1. This CDR3 spans 13 amino acids. V dropped 4 bases and J dropped 4; count of bases not matched to a gene: 3. The germline V gene has CDR1 SGHRS and CDR2 YFSETQ.

This clonotype was counted ten times or more. V usage is TRBV2 and J usage is TRBJ2-7; D gene ambiguous. The V gene lost 3 bases and the J gene lost 4 bases, with 7 bases spanning the gap. CDR1 SNHLY and CDR2 FYNNEI come from the germline V gene. The CDR3 is 12 amino acids. CDR3 nucleotides: TGTGCCAGCAGTGATAAGGGTTACGAGCAGTACTTC. Protein sequence: CASSDKGYEQYF.

This clonotype was detected many times. The genes are TRBV20-1 and TRBJ2-3; the match to TRBD2 covers 8 bases. This CDR3 spans 14 amino acids. J was trimmed by 5 bases and V by 6 bases; bases with no gene match: 10. The germline gives CDR1 DFQATT, CDR2 SNEGSKA (reference sequence). CDR3 region: CSAPVAGFGDTQYF. The CDR3 nucleotides are TGCAGTGCCCCCGTAGCGGGATTCGGAGATACGCAGTATTTT.

The sample holds many counts of this clonotype. J is TRBJ2-7 and V is TRBV3-1; no clear D. V shed 0 bases and J shed 7 bases, with 13 bases lying between them. Germline CDR1 and CDR2: LGHDT and YNNKEL (reference sequence). CDR3 length: 14 residues. This chain's CDR3 is CASSQERPSQEQYF. The CDR3 DNA reads TGTGCCAGCAGCCAAGAGCGACCCAGCCAAGAGCAGTACTTC.

The sample holds many counts of this clonotype. The gene calls are TRBV7-8 and TRBJ2-7; TRBD2 matches at 9 bases. V was pared by 7 bases and J by 3 bases, with 10 bases of the junction left unmatched. The CDR3 runs 15 residues. Per germline, CDR1 SGHVS and CDR2 FQNEAQ. CDR3 nucleotide sequence: TGTGCCAGCAACTCTGAAGCGGGAGGCTTCTACGAGCAGTACTTC. Amino acids: CASNSEAGGFYEQYF.

This chain uses TRBV5-1 with TRBJ2-2, with 7 positions matching TRBD1. V shed 2 bases and J 2 bases; nucleotides not matched to a gene: 6. Germline V gives CDR1 SGHRS, CDR2 YFSETQ. CDR3 size: 16 residues. This CDR3 is CASSFERGGNTGELFF. The CDR3 DNA reads as TGCGCCAGCAGCTTCGAAAGAGGGGGCAACACCGGGGAGCTGTTTTTT.

The chain combines TRBV28 with TRBJ2-7, with a possible D match to TRBD2 (6 bases). This CDR3 spans 14 amino acids. Germline lookup yields CDR1 MDHEN and CDR2 SYDVKM. V was trimmed by 6 bases and J by 3 bases, leaving 15 bases between them. The DNA for the CDR3 is TGTGCCAGCAGCCCGGGAGAACCCATCTACGAGCAGTACTTC. Protein sequence: CASSPGEPIYEQYF.

This clonotype came up many times. The J gene is TRBJ2-2, the V gene TRBV30; 10 bases line up with TRBD1. This CDR3 has 14 amino acids. CDR1 GTSNPN and CDR2 SVGIG come from the germline V gene (reference sequence). CDR3 loop: CASPGQGSTGELFF. CDR3 sequence (DNA): TGTGCATCTCCGGGACAGGGGTCCACCGGGGAGCTGTTTTTT.

This clonotype was recorded at least ten times. CDR3 nucleotide sequence: TGTGCCAGCAGTGGCCTCGGACAGGGGAAGAATGAAAAACTGTTTTTT. Amino acids: CASSGLGQGKNEKLFF. The V gene is TRBV2, the J gene TRBJ1-4; 9 bases fit TRBD1. The V gene's germline CDR1 is SNHLY and CDR2 FYNNEI. V lost 4 bases, J lost 5 bases, and 8 bases stayed unmatched. The CDR3 has 16 residues.

On this clonotype itself: A read error may account for a junction end that differs from germline. The V call is TRBV14, the J call TRBJ2-3; TRBD1 aligns across 7 bases. Germline-derived CDR1 and CDR2 are SGHDN and FVKESK. CDR3 length equals 15 residues. CDR3 bases: TGTGCCAGCAGCAAGTACAGGGGCCGCACAGATACGCCGTATTTT. Encoded protein: CASSKYRGRTDTPYF.

This clonotype was picked up many times. The chain is built from TRBV20-1 and TRBJ2-5, with 8 bases fitting TRBD2. Germline CDR1 and CDR2: DFQATT and SNEGSKA (reference sequence). The CDR3 consists of 13 residues. V lost 5 bases, J lost 13 bases, and 15 bases stayed unmatched. The CDR3 is CSAFSGSMAAAYF. The CDR3 bases are TGCAGTGCTTTCAGCGGGAGTATGGCCGCCGCGTACTTC.

This clonotype has at least ten counts. The V call is TRBV6-1, the J call TRBJ1-5; tentative D call: TRBD1 (5 bases). Germline V lookup: CDR1 MNHNS, CDR2 SASEGT. Trimming removed 2 bases from V and 6 bases from J, with 17 bases in between. The CDR3 length is 16 residues. CDR3 region: CASSEIQGSLPQPQHF. The CDR3 DNA reads as TGTGCCAGCAGTGAAATCCAGGGAAGTTTGCCTCAGCCCCAGCATTTT.

The sample holds many counts of this clonotype. The CDR3 protein is CASSGPSTDTQYF. The CDR3 DNA sequence: TGCGCCAGCAGCGGACCTAGCACAGATACGCAGTATTTT. V and J are TRBV5-1 and TRBJ2-3; D gene ambiguous. The CDR3 runs 13 residues. Between the trimmed V and J ends, which lost 4 bases and 0 bases, there was a span of 6 bases. Germline lookup yields CDR1 SGHRS and CDR2 YFSETQ.

This clonotype was seen at least ten times. The rearrangement joins TRBV20-1 to TRBJ2-2, with TRBD1 matching 8 bases. Germline V gene data show CDR1 as DFQATT and CDR2 as SNEGSKA (reference sequence). The V gene end was trimmed by 4 bases and the J gene end by 6 bases; junction bases not matched to a gene: 7. This CDR3 is built from 14 residues. The CDR3 DNA sequence: TGCAGTGCTAACAGACAGGGGACGGCCGGGGAGCTGTTTTTT. It encodes CSANRQGTAGELFF.

V usage is TRBV20-1 and J usage is TRBJ1-2; D possibly corresponds to TRBD1 (5 bases). The germline V gene encodes CDR1 DFQATT and CDR2 SNEGSKA (reference sequence). V lost 5 bases and J lost 11, with 21 bases in between. The length of the CDR3 is 13 residues. This CDR3 is CSARDRGKVWYTF. In DNA form, the CDR3 reads TGCAGTGCTCGTGACCGGGGCAAGGTTTGGTACACCTTC.

This clonotype was observed at least ten times. V is TRBV6-1 and J is TRBJ2-7; 7 bases are a match to TRBD2. V shed 1 base and J 1 base; nucleotides not matched to a gene: 1. Germline V CDR1 and CDR2: MNHNS, SASEGT. This CDR3 is built from 14 residues. CDR3 in amino acids: CASSEGGGSYEQYF. The DNA for the CDR3 is TGTGCCAGCAGTGAAGGCGGGGGATCCTACGAGCAGTACTTC.

In its sample, this clonotype was seen many times. The CDR3 loop is CASSTQGRSTEAFF. The CDR3 region has the DNA TGTGCCAGCTCAACACAGGGGAGGTCGACTGAAGCTTTCTTT. The chain employs TRBV18 and TRBJ1-1, with 7 bases aligning to TRBD1. The CDR3 is 14 amino acids. V lost 5 bases, J lost 5 bases, and 8 bases stayed unmatched. Germline CDR1 KGHSH, CDR2 LQKENI.

This clonotype came up many times. V is TRBV4-1 and J is TRBJ1-5, with TRBD1 matching over 8 bases. The J segment lost 6 bases and the V segment lost 2 bases, leaving 6 bases of the junction unmatched. The CDR3 contains 15 residues. CDR1 MGHRA and CDR2 YSYEKL come from the germline V gene. CDR3 DNA sequence: TGCGCCAGCAGCCAATCCCAGGGGGCTATTCAGCCCCAGCATTTT. Amino acids: CASSQSQGAIQPQHF.